Below are 32 T cell receptor beta chains sequenced from a single sample in a study of cytomegalovirus exposure and HLA in healthy donors. PCR involved 60 Vbeta and 13 Jbeta primers. Assay: immunoSEQ multiplex PCR; the TCRdb copy retains only in-frame clones and omits some. This table has about 63,000 clones, 85% to 90% appearing once. Sequencing was carried out using PBMCs. Source of these receptors: a woman aged 25-40 years in good health and CMV-seropositive.

This clone appeared a single time. This chain joins TRBV6-5 and TRBJ1-4; D is possibly TRBD1 (6 bases). Germline CDR1 is MNHEY and CDR2 is SVGAGI. V dropped 4 bases and J dropped 6 bases, with 12 bases sitting between them. The CDR3 spans 14 residues. CDR3 DNA sequence: TGTGCCAGCAGTTCTCCAAACAGGGATGAAAAACTGTTTTTT. Translation gives CASSSPNRDEKLFF.

This clone was counted once. CDR3 DNA: TGTGCCAGTAGTATCGGGACATCGAGCTCCTACGAGCAGTACTTC. Amino acids: CASSIGTSSSYEQYF. The gene calls are TRBV19 and TRBJ2-7; maybe TRBD1 (6 bases). Trimming cost V 3 bases and J 0 bases, with 12 bases left between them. The length of the CDR3 is 15 residues. CDR1 is LNHDA and CDR2 is SQIVND in the germline V gene (reference sequence).

This chain joins TRBV5-1 and TRBJ2-1; tentative D call: TRBD2 (6 bases). Germline assignment: CDR1 SGHRS and CDR2 YFSETQ. The ends were cut back, 0 bases at V and 4 bases at J, with 17 bases in the middle. The CDR3 is made up of 17 amino acids. The CDR3 protein is CASSLGSGTAFYNEQFF. The CDR3 coding sequence is TGCGCCAGCAGCTTGGGGTCCGGGACTGCGTTTTACAATGAGCAGTTCTTC. The variable domain in full, with the rest retrieved from reference TRBV5-1 and TRBJ2-1, is KAGVTQTPRYLIKTRGQQVTLSCSPISGHRSVSWYQQTPGQGLQFLFEYFSETQRNKGNFPGRFSGRQFSNSRSEMNVSTLELGDSALYLCASSLGSGTAFYNEQFFGPGTRLTVL.

The chain couples TRBV18 to TRBJ2-7; D possibly corresponds to TRBD1 (5 bases). The V gene lost 2 bases and the J gene lost 8 bases, with 19 bases spanning the gap. Germline V gives CDR1 KGHSH, CDR2 LQKENI. The length of the CDR3 is 15 residues. The CDR3 loop is CASSPGTGSKRKQYF. The CDR3, as DNA: TGTGCCAGCTCACCAGGCACAGGCAGTAAAAGGAAGCAGTACTTC.

V is TRBV18 and J is TRBJ2-7; D is possibly TRBD1 (6 bases). Trimming shortened V by 3 bases and J by 4 bases, and 10 bases separated the two germline ends. The CDR3 contains 13 residues. Germline V gives CDR1 KGHSH, CDR2 LQKENI. CDR3 in amino acids: CASSPPDRYEQYF. The CDR3 DNA sequence: TGTGCCAGCTCACCCCCGGACAGATACGAGCAGTACTTC.

The chain recombines TRBV27 with TRBJ2-7, with 8 bases lining up with TRBD2. CDR1 and CDR2 (germline): MNHEY, SMNVEV (reference sequence). The CDR3 spans 16 residues. V shed 4 bases, J shed 4 bases, and the junction held 12 bases outside the gene matches. CDR3 in amino acids: CASSSRGGQSRYEQYF. The DNA for the CDR3 is TGTGCCAGCAGTTCCCGGGGGGGTCAAAGTCGTTACGAGCAGTACTTC.

This chain uses TRBV4-2 with TRBJ2-2, with TRBD2 matching over 11 bases. Germline CDR1 is LGHNA and CDR2 is YNFKEQ. V trimming: 0 bases; J trimming: 6 bases; junction bases outside the gene matches: 3. The CDR3 consists of 16 residues. In DNA, the CDR3 is TGTGCCAGCAGCCAAGATAGCGGGAGGGCTCCCGGGGAGCTGTTTTTT. It codes for CASSQDSGRAPGELFF.

This clone was seen a single time. The chain couples TRBV6-6 to TRBJ1-1, with D possibly matching TRBD1 (6 bases). The CDR3 sequence is 11 residues long. CDR1 is MNHNY and CDR2 is SVGAGI in the germline V gene (reference sequence). The V end lost 4 bases, the J end lost 8 bases, and 8 bases lay between the germline ends. CDR3 DNA: TGTGCCAGCAGTTTGGGACAAGAAGCTTTCTTT. Translating gives CASSLGQEAFF.

This clone was seen a single time. The gene calls are TRBV29-1 and TRBJ2-7; 9 bases match TRBD1. The length of the CDR3 is 13 residues. Germline trimming cut 4 bases from V and 6 bases from J; bases unmatched to any gene: 7. The germline V gene has CDR1 SQVTM and CDR2 ANQGSEA. The CDR3 coding sequence is TGCAGCGTTGGGCGGGGACAGGGAAGCGAGCAGTACTTC. Residues: CSVGRGQGSEQYF.

The J gene is TRBJ2-1, the V gene TRBV5-5; D possibly corresponds to TRBD2 (5 bases). The CDR3 covers 16 residues. CDR1 is SGHKS, CDR2 YYEKEE, per germline (reference sequence). Trimming removed 4 bases from V and 1 base from J, with 15 bases in between. The CDR3 reads CASSKNSGQSYNEQFF. The CDR3 DNA reads as TGTGCCAGCAGCAAGAACAGCGGTCAATCCTACAATGAGCAGTTCTTC.

On this clone: The junction departs from germline at one end; a sequencing error may be responsible. V is TRBV6-6 and J is TRBJ2-3; maybe TRBD2 (6 bases). This CDR3 is 16 amino acids long. The V gene's germline CDR1 is MNHNY and CDR2 SVGAGI (reference sequence). CDR3 region: CAGSSLAGLSTDTQYF. For the CDR3, the DNA is TGTGCCGGCAGTTCCCTTGCGGGACTTAGCACAGATACGCAGTATTTT.

The chain has TRBV27 and TRBJ2-3; 9 positions match TRBD2. The CDR3 loop spans 16 amino acids. Germline CDR1 and CDR2: MNHEY and SMNVEV (reference sequence). J was trimmed by 8 bases and V by 7 bases; bases with no gene match: 16. The CDR3 is CASISLKAGGTSTQYF. CDR3 coding DNA: TGTGCCAGCATCTCCCTGAAGGCGGGAGGGACTAGTACGCAGTATTTT.

This clone appeared a single time. V gene TRBV2 combines with J gene TRBJ2-1; D unresolved. V was pared by 0 bases and J by 10 bases, with 7 bases between. The germline V gene has CDR1 SNHLY and CDR2 FYNNEI. The length of the CDR3 is 12 residues. CDR3 DNA: TGTGCCAGCAGTGAAGCGCGTAAAGAGCAGTTCTTC. This encodes CASSEARKEQFF. The whole variable domain, filled in from reference TRBV2 and TRBJ2-1, reads EPEVTQTPSHQVTQMGQEVILRCVPISNHLYFYWYRQILGQKVEFLVSFYNNEISEKSEIFDDQFSVERPDGSNFTLKIRSTKLEDSAMYFCASSEARKEQFFGPGTRLTVL.

The CDR3 DNA reads TGCAGCGTTGAACGGCGCGGCACCTACAATGAGCAGTTCTTC. As protein: CSVERRGTYNEQFF. The rearrangement links TRBV29-1 to TRBJ2-1, with D uncertain. V dropped 2 bases and J dropped 2 bases, with 10 bases sitting between them. Germline V gene sequence: CDR1 SQVTM, CDR2 ANQGSEA. This CDR3 is built from 14 residues.

V usage is TRBV18 and J usage is TRBJ1-2, with TRBD1 matching over 7 bases. The CDR3 spans 15 residues. Germline trimming cut 5 bases from V and 4 bases from J; bases unmatched to any gene: 10. Looked up from germline, CDR1 is KGHSH and CDR2 is LQKENI. CDR3 DNA: TGTGCCAGCTCAGAAAACGGACAGGTCGGCTATGGCTACACCTTC. Amino acid sequence: CASSENGQVGYGYTF.

This clone came up once. The chain joins TRBV7-6 to TRBJ2-2, with D unclear. V gave up 1 base and J gave up 4 bases, with 7 bases separating them. Germline lookup yields CDR1 SGHVS and CDR2 FNYEAQ. CDR3 size: 14 residues. In DNA, the CDR3 is TGTGCCAGCAGCTTAGTCTCCCGCACCGGGGAGCTGTTTTTT. It encodes CASSLVSRTGELFF.

J is TRBJ2-2 and V is TRBV7-2; 10 nucleotides match TRBD2. The CDR3 length is 16 residues. J was trimmed by 5 bases and V by 8 bases; bases with no gene match: 11. CDR1 and CDR2 (germline): SGHTA, FQGNSA. The CDR3 spells CASALLAGGLTGELFF. The CDR3 nucleotides are TGTGCCAGCGCCCTTTTAGCGGGAGGACTTACCGGGGAGCTGTTTTTT.

The genes are TRBV4-1 and TRBJ2-3, with TRBD2 matching 7 bases. Germline CDR1 and CDR2: MGHRA and YSYEKL. There are 16 residues in the CDR3. The J segment lost 1 base and the V segment lost 0 bases, leaving 4 bases of the junction unmatched. CDR3 protein: CASSQEGGGGTDTQYF. The CDR3 nucleotides read TGCGCCAGCAGCCAAGAAGGCGGGGGAGGCACAGATACGCAGTATTTT.

In this sample, this clone turned up a few times. The chain employs TRBV19 and TRBJ2-1, with 11 bases aligning to TRBD2. There are 15 residues in the CDR3. With 5 bases clipped from V and 7 bases from J, the junction kept 7 bases outside the gene matches. Germline loops: CDR1 LNHDA, CDR2 SQIVND (reference sequence). The CDR3 DNA follows: TGTGCCAGTAGTGACGGACTAGCGGGTGGGAATGAGCAGTTCTTC. Translation gives CASSDGLAGGNEQFF.

The chain combines TRBV13 with TRBJ2-5; a possible D gene is TRBD1 (6 bases). The CDR3 is made up of 14 amino acids. In germline, CDR1 is PRHDT, CDR2 FYEKMQ (reference sequence). Trimming took 5 bases from V and 2 from J, leaving 12 bases between them. The CDR3, as DNA: TGTGCCAGCAGCCCACAGGGCCGTCAAGAGACCCAGTACTTC. This translates into CASSPQGRQETQYF.

V is TRBV5-4 and J is TRBJ2-1; 11 nucleotides line up with TRBD2. Per the germline V gene, CDR1 is SGHNT and CDR2 is YYREEE (reference sequence). J lost 8 bases, V lost 3 bases, and 4 bases had no gene match. This CDR3 has 14 amino acids. CDR3 nucleotide sequence: TGTGCCAGCAGCTCCCGACTAGCGGGATATGAGCAGTTCTTC. Residues: CASSSRLAGYEQFF.

The chain links TRBV5-6 to TRBJ1-1; D might be TRBD1 (5 bases). The V gene lost 3 bases and the J gene lost 3 bases, with 21 bases spanning the gap. The CDR3 runs 17 residues. Germline V gene lookup returns CDR1 SGHDT and CDR2 YYEEEE. CDR3 DNA: TGTGCCAGCAGCTCGGCCTGGGAGGGACGTGTGTACACTGAAGCTTTCTTT. It specifies CASSSAWEGRVYTEAFF.

The count of this clone is one. V and J are TRBV18 and TRBJ2-1; D is possibly TRBD1 (6 bases). Per the germline V gene, CDR1 is KGHSH and CDR2 is LQKENI. CDR3 size: 14 residues. The V end was cut by 2 bases, the J end by 7 bases, with 12 bases between. The CDR3 loop is CASSPSDSLNEQFF. The CDR3 bases are TGTGCCAGCTCACCATCGGACAGTCTGAATGAGCAGTTCTTC.

This clone has just one count. J is TRBJ2-5 and V is TRBV6-5, with D perhaps matching TRBD2 (6 bases). The end of the DNA fits TRBJ2-7 better, so the J call may be wrong. This CDR3 is built from 15 residues. Germline CDR1 reads MNHEY; CDR2 reads SVGAGI. The DNA for the CDR3 is TGTGCCAGCAGTTCCCCGGAGGGGTCTTCGTACGAGCAGTACTTC. It encodes CASSSPEGSSYEQYF.

V is TRBV2 and J is TRBJ1-2; TRBD1 might be the D (5 bases). The CDR3 extends over 14 amino acids. V shed 7 bases and J shed 0 bases, with 12 bases lying between them. The germline V gene encodes CDR1 SNHLY and CDR2 FYNNEI. CDR3 DNA sequence: TGTGCCAGCATTGGGGGGATTACTAACTATGGCTACACCTTC. As protein: CASIGGITNYGYTF.

The gene calls are TRBV5-1 and TRBJ2-7, with D possibly being TRBD2 (6 bases). The ends were cut back, 6 bases at V and 7 bases at J, with 17 bases in the middle. This CDR3 is built from 13 residues. Per the germline V gene, CDR1 is SGHRS and CDR2 is YFSETQ. The DNA of the CDR3 is TGCGCCAGCAAGAAGGAAGGGGCGGGAGAGCAGTACTTC. This translates into CASKKEGAGEQYF.

This sequence joins TRBV7-8 and TRBJ2-7; TRBD2 matches 13 bases. CDR1 and CDR2 (germline): SGHVS, FQNEAQ. Trimming at V came to 5 bases and at J to 2 bases, leaving 3 bases not matched to a gene. This CDR3 is 15 amino acids long. The CDR3 loop reads CASSQTSGRAYEQYF. For the CDR3, the DNA is TGTGCCAGCAGCCAAACTAGCGGGAGGGCCTACGAGCAGTACTTC. Full variable domain (remainder filled in from reference TRBV7-8 and TRBJ2-7): GAGVSQSPRYKVAKRGQDVALRCDPISGHVSLFWYQQALGQGPEFLTYFQNEAQLDKSGLPSDRFFAERPEGSVSTLKIQRTQQEDSAVYLCASSQTSGRAYEQYFGPGTRLTVT.

The V call is TRBV27, the J call TRBJ2-7; the match to TRBD2 covers 11 bases. Trimming took 5 bases from V and 5 from J; bases not matched to a gene: 11. The CDR3 length is 16 residues. Germline CDR1 is MNHEY and CDR2 is SMNVEV (reference sequence). The CDR3 DNA is TGTGCCAGCAGTACTATCTTAGCGGGAGGGCCCCACGAGCAGTACTTC. Encoded protein: CASSTILAGGPHEQYF.

The rearrangement uses TRBV14 and TRBJ2-7; D may be TRBD1 (6 bases). CDR3 length: 15 amino acids. The germline CDR1 and CDR2 sequences are SGHDN and FVKESK. Deletions cut 2 bases from V and 2 bases from J, with 13 bases between. This chain's CDR3 is CASSQTRTAPYEQYF. CDR3 nucleotides: TGTGCCAGCAGCCAAACTAGGACAGCCCCCTACGAGCAGTACTTC.

This rearrangement joins TRBV9 to TRBJ2-6; D is unresolved. Germline V gene data show CDR1 as SGDLS and CDR2 as YYNGEE. Trimming cost V 4 bases and J 4 bases, with 12 bases left between them. The CDR3 sequence is 15 residues long. The DNA for the CDR3 is TGTGCCAGCAGCCCCCGATATAGCGGGGCCAACGTCCTGACTTTC. Its protein is CASSPRYSGANVLTF.

V is TRBV30 and J is TRBJ2-7, with 10 bases aligning to TRBD1. This CDR3 is 15 amino acids long. V lost 2 bases, J lost 7 bases, and 11 bases stayed unmatched. Looked up from germline, CDR1 is GTSNPN and CDR2 is SVGIG (reference sequence). DNA of the CDR3: TGTGCCTGGAGTACCCCCGGGACAGGGGCTGGGGAGCAGTACTTC. Protein sequence: CAWSTPGTGAGEQYF. Full variable domain (outside the CDR3, taken from reference TRBV30 and TRBJ2-7): SQTIHQWPATLVQPVGSPLSLECTVEGTSNPNLYWYRQAAGRGLQLLFYSVGIGQISSEVPQNLSASRPQDRQFILSSKKLLLSDSGFYLCAWSTPGTGAGEQYFGPGTRLTVT.

The chain carries TRBV6-1 and TRBJ2-7; 9 positions match TRBD1. The trim removed 6 bases at V and 3 bases at J, leaving 9 bases unmatched. The CDR3 covers 15 residues. The germline CDR1 and CDR2 sequences are MNHNS and SASEGT. The CDR3 is CASRDPGTGSYEQYF. The CDR3 DNA reads as TGTGCCAGCAGGGACCCCGGGACAGGGAGCTACGAGCAGTACTTC.